This T cell receptor (beta chain) was sequenced in a study of blood T cell repertoires in COVID-19. Study in general: Samples representing acute and convalescent COVID-19 were sourced from the United States, Italy and Spain. T cells, B-cell-depleted T cells, or PBMCs supplied cDNA or gDNA.

Original analysis: Nucleated cell number was recorded as an estimate derived from reference gene primer amplification. Using immunoSEQ multiplex PCR, the repertoire was profiled, and TCRdb retains in-frame clones only, with some absent. D and trimming were read from the DNA, whereas the V and J calls and clone size are those reported in that table. The sample lists about 240,000 clones; about 83% were seen once. Material: peripheral blood. This sequence originates from a human donor in a cohort sampled during active COVID-19.

CDR3 in DNA: TGTGCCAGCAGCTTAGATCACCTAGGCACCGGGGAGCTGTTTTTT. Its translation is CASSLDHLGTGELFF. The J gene is TRBJ2-2, the V gene TRBV11-3, with D uncertain. From germline, CDR1 is SGHNT and CDR2 YENEEA. CDR3 length: 15 residues. Trimming took 0 bases from V and 4 from J, leaving 9 bases between them.